The rows below give T cell receptor beta chains drawn from one sample of a study of blood T cell repertoires in COVID-19. Profiling relied on immunoSEQ multiplex PCR, and the TCRdb table lists in-frame clones only, not all of them. The sample carries 280,000 or so clones, about 91% recorded once. Sequencing input: peripheral blood. Receptor source: a woman between 25 and 40 years old who had recovered from COVID-19. The CDR3 runs from the conserved cysteine through the conserved F or W. D genes are given only for firm matches. Clone size is shown for a subset of rows, as once, few, many or a class of expanded clone.

clone_size: NA
j_call: TRBJ2-5
d_call: NA
v_call: TRBV7-3
cdr3_nt: TGTGCCAGCAGCATGACAGAACAAGAGACCCAGTACTTC
cdr3_aa: CASSMTEQETQYF

clone_size: NA
j_call: TRBJ2-7
d_call: NA
v_call: TRBV21-1
cdr3_nt: TGTGCCAGCAGCAAAGGCAGCTCCTACGAGCAGTACTTC
cdr3_aa: CASSKGSSYEQYF

clone_size: once
j_call: TRBJ1-4
d_call: TRBD1
v_call: TRBV30
cdr3_nt: TGTGCCTGGAAACAGGGGGCGAATGAAAAACTGTTTTTT
cdr3_aa: CAWKQGANEKLFF

clone_size: NA
j_call: TRBJ1-5
d_call: TRBD1
v_call: TRBV4-1
cdr3_nt: TGCGCCAGCAGCCAGGTGGAGGGGGCGGGGCAGCCCCAGCATTTT
cdr3_aa: CASSQVEGAGQPQHF

clone_size: NA
j_call: TRBJ1-1
d_call: NA
v_call: TRBV29-1
cdr3_nt: TGCAGCACGCGCGGGAGGGGTGAGGGCACTGAAGCTTTCTTT
cdr3_aa: CSTRGRGEGTEAFF

clone_size: NA
j_call: TRBJ1-5
d_call: TRBD1
v_call: TRBV27
cdr3_nt: TGTGCCAGCAGTTGGGCTCCCCCACGTTTCGGGACAGGAATCAATCAGCCCCAGCATTTT
cdr3_aa: CASSWAPPRFGTGINQPQHF

clone_size: NA
j_call: TRBJ1-2
d_call: NA
v_call: TRBV7-8
cdr3_nt: TGTGCCAGCAGCTTAGGGGAGGGGGTGGCGGATGGCTACACCTTC
cdr3_aa: CASSLGEGVADGYTF

clone_size: NA
j_call: TRBJ2-7
d_call: NA
v_call: TRBV7-8
cdr3_nt: TGTGCCAGCAGCTCAGCCCTTAGTAGGGAGTGGTACTTC
cdr3_aa: CASSSALSREWYF

clone_size: NA
j_call: TRBJ2-5
d_call: NA
v_call: TRBV5-1
cdr3_nt: TGCGCCAGCCGGGGGGCACGGGAGACCCAGTACTTC
cdr3_aa: CASRGARETQYF

clone_size: NA
j_call: TRBJ2-2
d_call: NA
v_call: TRBV2
cdr3_nt: TGTGCCAGCAGTGAAACAGGTTATGGGGAGCTGTTTTTT
cdr3_aa: CASSETGYGELFF

clone_size: NA
j_call: TRBJ1-6
d_call: NA
v_call: TRBV18
cdr3_nt: TGTGCCAGCTCACCTGACGGCGCCCGACGGGGTTCACCCCTCCACTTT
cdr3_aa: CASSPDGARRGSPLHF

clone_size: once
j_call: TRBJ2-5
d_call: NA
v_call: TRBV5-1
cdr3_nt: TGCGCCAGCAGCTTGGATCCGGGGACCCAGTACTTC
cdr3_aa: CASSLDPGTQYF

clone_size: NA
j_call: TRBJ1-2
d_call: TRBD1
v_call: TRBV12-3/TRBV12-4
cdr3_nt: TGTGCCAGCAGCCGCGACAGGGTACGTGGCTACACCTTC
cdr3_aa: CASSRDRVRGYTF

clone_size: NA
j_call: TRBJ2-7
d_call: NA
v_call: TRBV7-9
cdr3_nt: TGTGCCAGCAGTTCCAGGGCAGGCTCGGACGAGCAGTACTTC
cdr3_aa: CASSSRAGSDEQYF

clone_size: NA
j_call: TRBJ2-7
d_call: NA
v_call: TRBV29-1
cdr3_nt: TGCAGCGTGGCCGATCTAGCGAAGGGCTACGAGCAGTACTTC
cdr3_aa: CSVADLAKGYEQYF

clone_size: NA
j_call: TRBJ1-6
d_call: NA
v_call: TRBV28
cdr3_nt: TGTGCCAGCAGTTACCCGGGGCCCCTCCACTTT
cdr3_aa: CASSYPGPLHF

clone_size: once
j_call: TRBJ1-2
d_call: TRBD1
v_call: TRBV7-2
cdr3_nt: TGTGCCAGCAGCTTCATCGGGACAGGGGGTTCGGGCTACACCTTC
cdr3_aa: CASSFIGTGGSGYTF

clone_size: NA
j_call: TRBJ2-2
d_call: TRBD1
v_call: TRBV24-1
cdr3_nt: TGTGCCACCAGTGAGAACAGGGGGACCAACACCGGGGAGCTGTTTTTT
cdr3_aa: CATSENRGTNTGELFF

clone_size: NA
j_call: TRBJ2-3
d_call: TRBD2
v_call: TRBV5-6
cdr3_nt: TGTGCCAGCAGCTTGACTAGCGGACTCACAGATACGCAGTATTTT
cdr3_aa: CASSLTSGLTDTQYF

clone_size: NA
j_call: TRBJ1-3
d_call: NA
v_call: TRBV14
cdr3_nt: TGTGCCAGCAGCCAAGTGTCGGGGGGTAGAGTCTCTGGAAACACCATATATTTT
cdr3_aa: CASSQVSGGRVSGNTIYF

clone_size: few
j_call: TRBJ2-7
d_call: NA
v_call: TRBV5-8
cdr3_nt: TGTGCCAGCAGCTTCCGTCCGGGACACTTCTACGAGCAGTACTTC
cdr3_aa: CASSFRPGHFYEQYF

clone_size: NA
j_call: TRBJ1-1
d_call: TRBD1
v_call: TRBV28
cdr3_nt: TGTGCCAGCAGTGGACTGGGACAGGAGGAGGCTGAAGCTTTCTTT
cdr3_aa: CASSGLGQEEAEAFF